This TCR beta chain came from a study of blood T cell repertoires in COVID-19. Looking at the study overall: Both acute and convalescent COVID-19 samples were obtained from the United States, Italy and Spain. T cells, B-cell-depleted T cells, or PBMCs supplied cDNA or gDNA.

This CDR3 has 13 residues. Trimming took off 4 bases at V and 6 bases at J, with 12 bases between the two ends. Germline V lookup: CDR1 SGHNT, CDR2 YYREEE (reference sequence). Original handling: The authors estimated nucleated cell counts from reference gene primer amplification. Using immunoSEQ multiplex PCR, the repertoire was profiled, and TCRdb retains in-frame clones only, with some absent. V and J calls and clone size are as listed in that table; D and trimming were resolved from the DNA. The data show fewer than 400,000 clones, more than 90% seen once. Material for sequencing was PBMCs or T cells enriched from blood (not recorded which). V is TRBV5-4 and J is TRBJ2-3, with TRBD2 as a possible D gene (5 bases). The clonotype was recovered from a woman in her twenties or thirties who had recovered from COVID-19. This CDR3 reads CASSPGIRDTQYF. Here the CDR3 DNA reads TGTGCCAGCAGCCCCGGGATCAGGGATACGCAGTATTTT.